This TCR beta chain is drawn from a study of blood T cells in healthy people across ages. Together with a sample-barcoded 5' primer, a J-beta primer mix was included in a second PCR lasting roughly 6 to 12 cycles. MiXCR, applied by TCRdb to the 5' RACE reads, yields one record per CDR3 protein. The data contain approximately 1,000,000 distinct CDR3 sequences, more than 40% of them singletons. The V gene's germline CDR1 is SGHRS and CDR2 YFSETQ. The CDR3 loop spans 15 amino acids. Trimming removed 2 bases from V and 3 bases from J, with 13 bases in between. Sequencing used blood. V and J are TRBV5-1 and TRBJ2-3, with D perhaps matching TRBD1 (5 bases). This clonotype originated in a woman aged 55-70 years in good health. The CDR3 nucleotides are TGCGCCAGCAGCTTCAAGGGGATTGGGACAGATACGCAGTATTTT. It is translated as CASSFKGIGTDTQYF.